The 20 T cell receptor beta chains below come from one sample, sequenced in a study of CD8 T cells in ankylosing spondylitis. MiXCR, applied by TCRdb to the 5' RACE reads, yields one record per CDR3 protein. The repertoire holds around 210,000 distinct CDR3 sequences, with 8.2% as singletons. Sequences were obtained from blood, either unsorted or a sorted T cell fraction (not recorded which). These receptors all stem from a female donor with ankylosing spondylitis or in good health (not recorded which).

Many counts were recorded for this clonotype. The genes are TRBV20-1 and TRBJ2-1; D unclear. Germline CDR1 DFQATT, CDR2 SNEGSKA (reference sequence). CDR3 length equals 12 residues. V shed 5 bases and J shed 8 bases, with 13 bases lying between them. The CDR3 DNA is TGCAGTGCTGGGATGAGAGCGTATGAGCAGTTCTTC. Protein product: CSAGMRAYEQFF.

In its sample, this clonotype was seen many times. This chain links TRBV7-9 with TRBJ2-7; D ambiguous. The CDR3 has 10 residues. Trimming shortened V by 5 bases and J by 6 bases, and 5 bases separated the two germline ends. In germline, CDR1 is SEHNR, CDR2 FQNEAQ (reference sequence). The CDR3 DNA reads as TGTGCCAGCAGCCACGGCGAGCAGTACTTC. This codes for CASSHGEQYF.

The chain couples TRBV11-1 to TRBJ2-6; possible D gene TRBD1, 5 bases. The CDR3 loop spans 18 amino acids. V was pared by 1 base and J by 1 base, with 14 bases between. Germline V lookup: CDR1 SGHAT, CDR2 FQDESV (reference sequence). The CDR3 loop reads CASSLGGVAESGANVLTF. The CDR3 DNA reads TGTGCCAGCAGCTTAGGGGGCGTAGCAGAGTCTGGGGCCAACGTCCTGACTTTC.

This clonotype was seen at least ten times. This rearrangement joins TRBV5-1 to TRBJ2-3, with 7 bases aligning to TRBD2. CDR1 and CDR2 from the germline V gene are SGHRS and YFSETQ. V gave up 1 base and J gave up 9 bases; unmatched junction bases: 5. The CDR3 totals 13 residues. The CDR3 region is CASSLTGGNTQYF. As DNA, the CDR3 is TGCGCCAGCAGCTTGACGGGAGGAAACACGCAGTATTTT.

The sample holds many counts of this clonotype. The chain employs TRBV30 and TRBJ2-1, with D possibly being TRBD2 (6 bases). Looked up from germline, CDR1 is GTSNPN and CDR2 is SVGIG (reference sequence). The CDR3 is 12 amino acids. V was trimmed by 4 bases and J by 6 bases, leaving 10 bases between them. The CDR3 sequence is CAWIGTGNEQFF. The CDR3 nucleotides read TGTGCCTGGATAGGGACTGGCAATGAGCAGTTCTTC.

The V call is TRBV4-3, the J call TRBJ1-5; no clear D gene. This CDR3 has 13 residues. The germline V and J ends were trimmed by 1 base and 4 bases, with 5 bases remaining between them. Looked up from germline, CDR1 is LGHNA and CDR2 is YSLEER. The CDR3 DNA follows: TGCGCCAGCAGCCAAGGGGTAAATCAGCCCCAGCATTTT. Encoded protein: CASSQGVNQPQHF.

This clonotype was found many times. The chain joins TRBV7-2 to TRBJ2-1, with no clear D. The CDR3 covers 15 residues. Between the trimmed V and J ends, which lost 3 bases and 8 bases, there was a span of 17 bases. The V gene's germline CDR1 is SGHTA and CDR2 FQGNSA. The CDR3 sequence is CASSLADQRWDEQFF. CDR3 in DNA: TGTGCCAGCAGCTTGGCGGACCAAAGGTGGGATGAGCAGTTCTTC.

This clonotype was recorded at least ten times. DNA of the CDR3: TGTGCCAGCAGCTTTGTCCACAACGACAATGAGCAGTTCTTC. This gives the protein CASSFVHNDNEQFF. The chain recombines TRBV5-4 with TRBJ2-1; the D is unclear. The germline gives CDR1 SGHNT, CDR2 YYREEE (reference sequence). There are 14 residues in the CDR3. Trimming removed 2 bases at V and 5 bases at J, with 11 bases between.

This clonotype was counted at least ten times. The chain is built from TRBV5-1 and TRBJ2-5; possible D gene TRBD2, 6 bases. Germline loops: CDR1 SGHRS, CDR2 YFSETQ. V gave up 3 bases and J gave up 2 bases, with 14 bases separating them. CDR3 size: 15 residues. The DNA of the CDR3 is TGCGCCAGCAGCTCGTCGACTAGTATGCAAGAGACCCAGTACTTC. Its protein is CASSSSTSMQETQYF.

In its sample, this clonotype was seen many times. The chain combines TRBV20-1 with TRBJ2-3; possible D gene TRBD1, 5 bases. The V end lost 5 bases, the J end lost 5 bases, and 11 bases lay between the germline ends. The CDR3 extends over 12 amino acids. Germline V CDR1 and CDR2: DFQATT, SNEGSKA (reference sequence). The CDR3 nucleotides are TGCAGTGCTCGACAGCCGGGAGATACGCAGTATTTT. It codes for CSARQPGDTQYF.

This clonotype was seen at least ten times. CDR3 nucleotides: TGTGCCAGCAGTGGACAGGGTCCCAATCAGCCCCAGCATTTT. Protein: CASSGQGPNQPQHF. The rearrangement links TRBV25-1 to TRBJ1-5, with 7 bases matching TRBD1. The CDR3 covers 14 residues. The germline gives CDR1 MGHDK, CDR2 SYGVNS. V trimming: 4 bases; J trimming: 3 bases; junction bases outside the gene matches: 3.

This clonotype has a count of ten or more. The V gene is TRBV27, the J gene TRBJ2-2; possibly TRBD2 for D (5 bases). The germline V and J ends were trimmed by 3 bases and 8 bases, with 13 bases remaining between them. The CDR3 length is 14 residues. Per germline, CDR1 MNHEY and CDR2 SMNVEV (reference sequence). In nucleotides, the CDR3 is TGTGCCAGCAGTTTTTATCGAGGGCGAGGGGAGCTGTTTTTT. This sequence encodes CASSFYRGRGELFF.

This clonotype was detected many times. DNA of the CDR3: TGTGCCAGCAGTCTCGCGGGAGTAACCTACAATGAGCAGTTCTTC. The encoded protein is CASSLAGVTYNEQFF. The gene calls are TRBV6-5 and TRBJ2-1, with 7 bases lining up with TRBD2. Germline-derived CDR1 and CDR2 are MNHEY and SVGAGI. This CDR3 is built from 15 residues. With 5 bases clipped from V and 2 bases from J, the junction kept 6 bases outside the gene matches.

This clonotype showed up many times. The CDR3 nucleotides are TGTGCCAGCAGCTACGGACTAGCGGACAATGAGCAGTTCTTC. As protein: CASSYGLADNEQFF. The chain uses TRBV7-3 and TRBJ2-1, with 10 bases matching TRBD2. V dropped 4 bases and J dropped 5; count of bases not matched to a gene: 2. The germline CDR1 and CDR2 sequences are SGHTA and FQGTGA. There are 14 residues in the CDR3.

The V gene is TRBV15, the J gene TRBJ2-6, with D perhaps matching TRBD2 (6 bases). This CDR3 is 19 amino acids long. Germline CDR1 reads LNHNV; CDR2 reads YYDKDF (reference sequence). CDR3 in DNA: TGTTCGGTCTTGGGGGGAGTCCCCGGGCTGTGCTCTGGGGCCAACGTCCTGACTTTC. This encodes CSVLGGVPGLCSGANVLTF.

On this clonotype itself: This may be a read error: a much more frequent sequence differs by one nucleotide. The J gene is TRBJ2-1, the V gene TRBV6-2 or TRBV6-3; 11 positions match TRBD2. Germline V CDR1 and CDR2: MNHEY, SVGEGT. CDR3 length: 18 residues. CDR3 protein: CVSSYAQLSSGRSGEQFF. The CDR3 DNA reads as TGTGTCAGCAGTTACGCCCAGCTATCTAGCGGGAGGTCTGGTGAGCAGTTCTTC.

There are many counts of this clonotype. V usage is TRBV6-5 and J usage is TRBJ1-5; 7 positions agree with TRBD1. Germline lookup yields CDR1 MNHEY and CDR2 SVGAGI. The J segment lost 11 bases and the V segment lost 0 bases, leaving 13 bases of the junction unmatched. This CDR3 has 16 amino acids. The CDR3 here is CASSYSPGQRREAQHF. The CDR3 nucleotides are TGTGCCAGCAGTTACTCCCCGGGACAGAGGAGAGAGGCCCAGCATTTT.

This rearrangement joins TRBV10-3 to TRBJ2-7; D unresolved. V lost 0 bases, J lost 2 bases, and 11 bases lay in between. This CDR3 has 15 amino acids. Germline V gene lookup returns CDR1 ENHRY and CDR2 SYGVKD. CDR3 sequence reads: CAISESVTATYEQYF. The CDR3 DNA reads as TGTGCCATCAGTGAGTCTGTGACGGCCACCTACGAGCAGTACTTC.

As for this clonotype: This may arise from a read error, as a much more abundant clone is one base away. V is TRBV11-2 and J is TRBJ2-7, with 8 bases lining up with TRBD2. The CDR3 has 15 amino acids. CDR1 and CDR2 from the germline V gene are SGHAT and FQNNGV. J was trimmed by 4 bases and V by 5 bases; bases with no gene match: 10. The CDR3 loop reads CASSLRLATTYEQYF. Written as DNA, the CDR3 is TGTGCCAGCAGCCTACGACTAGCGACGACTTACGAGCAGTACTTC.

The CDR3 region has the DNA TGTGCCACCAGCAGAGGGGCCGCCTATTCACCCCTCCACTTT. Translation: CATSRGAAYSPLHF. This chain joins TRBV15 and TRBJ1-6; D call uncertain. From germline, CDR1 is LNHNV and CDR2 YYDKDF (reference sequence). The germline V and J ends were trimmed by 1 base and 8 bases, with 9 bases remaining between them. This CDR3 is 14 amino acids long.